This is a list of T cell receptor beta chains from one sample in a study of CD8 T cells in Susac syndrome. TCRdb ran MiXCR on the immunoSEQ multiplex PCR reads and lists one entry per CDR3 protein. The sample contains approximately 210,000 distinct CDR3 sequences, around 93% of which appear only once. Source material: CD4+ T cells from PBMCs. The source of these receptors is a human donor with Susac syndrome. CDR3s include the opening cysteine and the closing phenylalanine or tryptophan. The D gene is left open where the match is weak. Size is omitted from some rows. Given values are once, few, many or a class for expanded clones.

CDR3aa: CSARREGSLGAFF; CDR3nt: TGCAGTGCTAGGCGGGAGGGGAGCCTGGGAGCTTTCTTT; abundance: .; d_gene: .; j_gene: TRBJ1-1; v_gene: TRBV20-1
CDR3aa: CASSHSGGPHRGQFF; CDR3nt: TGTGCCAGCAGCCATAGCGGGGGACCTCACCGCGGGCAGTTCTTC; abundance: .; d_gene: TRBD2; j_gene: TRBJ2-1; v_gene: TRBV6-2/TRBV6-3
CDR3aa: CASSYSRRRNDNSPLHF; CDR3nt: TGTGCCAGCAGTTACTCGAGACGGCGTAACGATAATTCACCCCTCCACTTT; abundance: .; d_gene: .; j_gene: TRBJ1-6; v_gene: TRBV6-5
CDR3aa: CASSEQETSTDTQYF; CDR3nt: TGCGCCAGCAGTGAACAGGAGACTAGCACAGATACGCAGTATTTT; abundance: .; d_gene: .; j_gene: TRBJ2-3; v_gene: TRBV10-2
CDR3aa: CASSLGQGPHEQYF; CDR3nt: TGCGCCAGCAGCCTTGGACAGGGCCCCCACGAGCAGTACTTC; abundance: .; d_gene: TRBD1; j_gene: TRBJ2-7; v_gene: TRBV5-1
CDR3aa: CASSLEQPVYGYTF; CDR3nt: TGTGCCAGCAGCTTAGAACAACCAGTCTATGGCTACACCTTC; abundance: .; d_gene: .; j_gene: TRBJ1-2; v_gene: TRBV7-9
CDR3aa: CASSLDINYGYTF; CDR3nt: TGTGCCAGCAGCCTAGACATTAACTATGGCTACACCTTC; abundance: few; d_gene: .; j_gene: TRBJ1-2; v_gene: TRBV9
CDR3aa: CASSIRGRTGELFF; CDR3nt: TGTGCCAGTAGTATCCGGGGGCGAACCGGGGAGCTGTTTTTT; abundance: .; d_gene: .; j_gene: TRBJ2-2; v_gene: TRBV19
CDR3aa: CASSPPDPSSPLHF; CDR3nt: TGTGCCAGCAGCCCCCCCGACCCGAGTTCACCCCTCCACTTT; abundance: .; d_gene: .; j_gene: TRBJ1-6; v_gene: TRBV5-6
CDR3aa: CASSASQGRDEQYF; CDR3nt: TGTGCCAGCAGTGCAAGTCAGGGTCGTGACGAGCAGTACTTC; abundance: .; d_gene: .; j_gene: TRBJ2-7; v_gene: TRBV2
CDR3aa: CASSSIDRNNEQFF; CDR3nt: TGTGCCAGCAGTTCCATCGACAGGAACAATGAGCAGTTCTTC; abundance: .; d_gene: .; j_gene: TRBJ2-1; v_gene: TRBV6-2/TRBV6-3
CDR3aa: CASSLSLSLTEAFF; CDR3nt: TGTGCCAGCAGCCTTAGCCTCTCGCTCACTGAAGCTTTCTTT; abundance: .; d_gene: .; j_gene: TRBJ1-1; v_gene: TRBV12-3/TRBV12-4
CDR3aa: CSAIGTGYYTF; CDR3nt: TGCAGTGCTATCGGGACAGGTTACTACACCTTC; abundance: .; d_gene: TRBD1; j_gene: TRBJ1-2; v_gene: TRBV20-1
CDR3aa: CASSEGWAADGYTF; CDR3nt: TGTGCCAGCAGTGAGGGTTGGGCCGCGGATGGCTACACCTTC; abundance: once; d_gene: .; j_gene: TRBJ1-2; v_gene: TRBV2
CDR3aa: CASTSVGGRNQPQHF; CDR3nt: TGTGCCAGCACCTCGGTCGGCGGTCGCAATCAGCCCCAGCATTTT; abundance: .; d_gene: .; j_gene: TRBJ1-5; v_gene: TRBV6-6
CDR3aa: CASTLTTISYNEQFF; CDR3nt: TGTGCCAGCACCCTCACCACCATCTCCTACAATGAGCAGTTCTTC; abundance: .; d_gene: .; j_gene: TRBJ2-1; v_gene: TRBV12-3/TRBV12-4
CDR3aa: CASSPRLMDTPSGANVLTF; CDR3nt: TGTGCCAGCAGCCCCCGTCTGATGGACACCCCCTCTGGGGCCAACGTCCTGACTTTC; abundance: .; d_gene: .; j_gene: TRBJ2-6; v_gene: TRBV7-9
CDR3aa: CASSLNPPGRDGVVEQYF; CDR3nt: TGTGCCAGCAGCTTAAACCCCCCCGGAAGGGACGGAGTTGTAGAGCAGTACTTC; abundance: .; d_gene: .; j_gene: TRBJ2-7; v_gene: TRBV7-2
CDR3aa: CSVQTAFTDTQYF; CDR3nt: TGCAGCGTTCAGACAGCTTTCACAGATACGCAGTATTTT; abundance: once; d_gene: .; j_gene: TRBJ2-3; v_gene: TRBV29-1
CDR3aa: CASSSSGTRSTDTQYF; CDR3nt: TGTGCCAGCAGCTCCTCCGGGACTCGCAGCACAGATACGCAGTATTTT; abundance: .; d_gene: .; j_gene: TRBJ2-3; v_gene: TRBV5-6
CDR3aa: CASSLSPDTQYF; CDR3nt: TGTGCCAGCAGTTTAAGCCCAGATACGCAGTATTTT; abundance: .; d_gene: .; j_gene: TRBJ2-3; v_gene: TRBV27
CDR3aa: CASSAGLDTGELFF; CDR3nt: TGCGCCAGCAGTGCCGGGTTGGACACCGGGGAGCTGTTTTTT; abundance: .; d_gene: .; j_gene: TRBJ2-2; v_gene: TRBV10-1
CDR3aa: CAIRQETQYF; CDR3nt: TGTGCCATTAGACAAGAGACCCAGTACTTC; abundance: .; d_gene: .; j_gene: TRBJ2-5; v_gene: TRBV9
CDR3aa: CSAGGGGHQPQHF; CDR3nt: TGCAGTGCCGGAGGGGGGGGTCATCAGCCCCAGCATTTT; abundance: .; d_gene: .; j_gene: TRBJ1-5; v_gene: TRBV20-1
CDR3aa: CASSQDVWRGDGETQYF; CDR3nt: TGCGCCAGCAGCCAAGATGTTTGGCGGGGAGACGGAGAGACCCAGTACTTC; abundance: .; d_gene: .; j_gene: TRBJ2-5; v_gene: TRBV4-3
CDR3aa: CASSTADSIEGYEQYF; CDR3nt: TGCGCCAGCAGCACCGCGGACTCAATTGAAGGCTACGAGCAGTACTTC; abundance: .; d_gene: .; j_gene: TRBJ2-7; v_gene: TRBV5-1
CDR3aa: CASTEQYF; CDR3nt: TGTGCCAGCACCGAGCAGTACTTC; abundance: .; d_gene: .; j_gene: TRBJ2-7; v_gene: TRBV9
CDR3aa: CASTGTGLQPQHF; CDR3nt: TGTGCCAGCACCGGGACAGGGCTTCAGCCCCAGCATTTT; abundance: .; d_gene: TRBD1; j_gene: TRBJ1-5; v_gene: TRBV2
CDR3aa: CASSQGDQRKETQYF; CDR3nt: TGCGCCAGCAGCCAAGGGGACCAACGAAAAGAGACCCAGTACTTC; abundance: .; d_gene: .; j_gene: TRBJ2-5; v_gene: TRBV4-1
CDR3aa: CSARDLSGGSTYNEQFF; CDR3nt: TGCAGTGCTAGAGATCTGAGCGGGGGCTCTACTTACAATGAGCAGTTCTTC; abundance: .; d_gene: TRBD2; j_gene: TRBJ2-1; v_gene: TRBV20-1
CDR3aa: CATGTLREGYTF; CDR3nt: TGTGCCACAGGGACACTTCGTGAAGGCTACACCTTC; abundance: .; d_gene: .; j_gene: TRBJ1-2; v_gene: TRBV28
CDR3aa: CASSQRPGLAGGLVYNEQFF; CDR3nt: TGCGCCAGCAGCCAACGACCGGGACTAGCGGGGGGCCTCGTCTACAATGAGCAGTTCTTC; abundance: .; d_gene: TRBD2; j_gene: TRBJ2-1; v_gene: TRBV4-3
CDR3aa: CASSLVGGLANTEAFF; CDR3nt: TGTGCCAGCAGTTTAGTCGGGGGGCTGGCGAACACTGAAGCTTTCTTT; abundance: .; d_gene: .; j_gene: TRBJ1-1; v_gene: TRBV12-3/TRBV12-4
CDR3aa: CASSYSGSRNEQYF; CDR3nt: TGTGCCAGCAGTTACTCTGGCAGTAGGAACGAGCAGTACTTC; abundance: .; d_gene: .; j_gene: TRBJ2-7; v_gene: TRBV6-5
CDR3aa: CSASAIRVRQETQYF; CDR3nt: TGCAGTGCTAGCGCGATACGGGTGCGTCAAGAGACCCAGTACTTC; abundance: .; d_gene: .; j_gene: TRBJ2-5; v_gene: TRBV20-1
CDR3aa: CASSQAAADTQYF; CDR3nt: TGCGCCAGCAGCCAAGCTGCCGCAGATACGCAGTATTTT; abundance: .; d_gene: .; j_gene: TRBJ2-3; v_gene: TRBV4-3
CDR3aa: CASRGAAEQNEKLFF; CDR3nt: TGTGCCAGCAGGGGGGCGGCAGAACAGAATGAAAAACTGTTTTTT; abundance: .; d_gene: .; j_gene: TRBJ1-4; v_gene: TRBV12-3/TRBV12-4
CDR3aa: CSVLAGGRDEQFF; CDR3nt: TGCAGTGTTCTAGCGGGGGGGCGGGATGAGCAGTTCTTC; abundance: .; d_gene: TRBD2; j_gene: TRBJ2-1; v_gene: TRBV20-1
CDR3aa: CASSRRDSQETQYF; CDR3nt: TGTGCCAGCAGTCGAAGGGACAGCCAAGAGACCCAGTACTTC; abundance: once; d_gene: TRBD1; j_gene: TRBJ2-5; v_gene: TRBV6-1
CDR3aa: CAWQTGGTTPLHF; CDR3nt: TGTGCCTGGCAGACAGGGGGAACGACACCCCTCCACTTT; abundance: .; d_gene: TRBD1; j_gene: TRBJ1-6; v_gene: TRBV30
CDR3aa: CSARRGEGHQPQHF; CDR3nt: TGCAGTGCTAGAAGAGGGGAGGGCCATCAGCCCCAGCATTTT; abundance: .; d_gene: .; j_gene: TRBJ1-5; v_gene: TRBV20-1
CDR3aa: CASSEEGGGEQFF; CDR3nt: TGTGCCAGCAGTGAGGAAGGGGGGGGTGAGCAGTTCTTC; abundance: .; d_gene: .; j_gene: TRBJ2-1; v_gene: TRBV25-1
CDR3aa: CASSYASEGSTEAFF; CDR3nt: TGTGCCAGCAGTTACGCTTCAGAGGGGAGCACTGAAGCTTTCTTT; abundance: .; d_gene: .; j_gene: TRBJ1-1; v_gene: TRBV6-5
CDR3aa: CATSREREETQYF; CDR3nt: TGTGCCACCAGCAGAGAGCGGGAGGAGACCCAGTACTTC; abundance: .; d_gene: TRBD2; j_gene: TRBJ2-5; v_gene: TRBV15
CDR3aa: CASSPLRTSGKNIQYF; CDR3nt: TGTGCCAGTAGTCCACTCCGGACTAGCGGCAAAAACATTCAGTACTTC; abundance: .; d_gene: TRBD2; j_gene: TRBJ2-4; v_gene: TRBV19
CDR3aa: CASSLDSGADSEDTQYF; CDR3nt: TGTGCCAGCAGCTTAGATAGTGGGGCGGATTCAGAAGATACGCAGTATTTT; abundance: .; d_gene: .; j_gene: TRBJ2-3; v_gene: TRBV11-3
CDR3aa: CASGGSGGNYNEQFF; CDR3nt: TGTGCCAGCGGTGGTAGCGGGGGGAATTACAATGAGCAGTTCTTC; abundance: .; d_gene: TRBD2; j_gene: TRBJ2-1; v_gene: TRBV25-1
CDR3aa: CSVEDRSARTMNTEAFF; CDR3nt: TGCAGCGTTGAAGATCGGAGCGCAAGGACAATGAACACTGAAGCTTTCTTT; abundance: .; d_gene: .; j_gene: TRBJ1-1; v_gene: TRBV29-1
CDR3aa: CASSPLTGGSSYNEQFF; CDR3nt: TGTGCCAGCAGCCCATTGACAGGGGGGAGCTCCTACAATGAGCAGTTCTTC; abundance: .; d_gene: TRBD1; j_gene: TRBJ2-1; v_gene: TRBV7-6
CDR3aa: CASSLSAGSSSTDTQYF; CDR3nt: TGTGCCAGCAGCTTATCCGCCGGAAGTTCTAGCACAGATACGCAGTATTTT; abundance: .; d_gene: .; j_gene: TRBJ2-3; v_gene: TRBV7-8